The sample holds a few counts of the clone carrying this T cell receptor (beta chain). Its antigen is not known. TCRdb re-analysed the reads in MiXCR, keeping a single row per CDR3 protein. The sample lists roughly 920,000 distinct CDR3 sequences; around a third were seen once. The data are from a study of T cell repertoires in cytomegalovirus infection. In the study overall: HLA-B-restricted CMV epitopes that are well studied, plus recently identified HLA-C-restricted ones, were used by the study.

Germline V lookup: CDR1 SGDLS, CDR2 YYNGEE. The V gene lost 0 bases and the J gene lost 8 bases, with 15 bases spanning the gap. The CDR3 loop spans 15 amino acids. The material sequenced was cultured CD8+ T cells from PBMCs, taken from culture after CMV antigen stimulation. The chain is built from TRBV9 and TRBJ2-1, with D perhaps TRBD2 (7 bases). The receptor was derived from a human donor in good health (CMV status not recorded). Some clones in this sample may be carry-over from other donors' samples. The CDR3 reads CASSVEGGRVHEQFF. The CDR3, as DNA: TGTGCCAGCAGCGTAGAGGGGGGGCGGGTCCATGAGCAGTTCTTC.